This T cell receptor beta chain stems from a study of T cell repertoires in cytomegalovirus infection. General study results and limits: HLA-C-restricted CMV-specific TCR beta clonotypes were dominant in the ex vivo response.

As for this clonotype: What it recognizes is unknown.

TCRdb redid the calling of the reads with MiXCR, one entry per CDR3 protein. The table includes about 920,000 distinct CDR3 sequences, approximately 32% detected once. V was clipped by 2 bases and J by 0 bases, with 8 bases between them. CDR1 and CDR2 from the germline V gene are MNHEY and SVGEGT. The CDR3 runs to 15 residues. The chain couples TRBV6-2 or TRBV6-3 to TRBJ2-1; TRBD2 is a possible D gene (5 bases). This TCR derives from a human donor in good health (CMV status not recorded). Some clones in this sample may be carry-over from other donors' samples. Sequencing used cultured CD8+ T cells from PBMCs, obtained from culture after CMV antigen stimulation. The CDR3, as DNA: TGTGCCAGCAGTTACCCCGGGATCTCCTACAATGAGCAGTTCTTC. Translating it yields CASSYPGISYNEQFF.